Shown below are 8 T cell receptor beta chains from a single sample sequenced in a study of CD4 T cells in relation to SARS-CoV-2 and coronaviruses. The unexposed donors gave CD4+ T cells in about 2011-2018, prior to COVID-19. Isolation of CD4+ T cells took place after roughly nine days in culture. Assay: immunoSEQ multiplex PCR; the TCRdb copy retains only in-frame clones and omits some. The sample includes some 30,000 clones, 70% to 80% of them seen just once. Antigens of these TCRs are unknown. The sample consisted of CD4+ T cells from PBMCs, cultured in vitro. These receptors all come from a human donor in good health.

The genes are TRBV5-1 and TRBJ2-5; TRBD1 agrees at 8 bases. The CDR3 contains 16 residues. After removal of 3 bases from V and 5 bases from J, the junction contained 12 bases not matched to a gene. Per germline, CDR1 SGHRS and CDR2 YFSETQ. CDR3 sequence reads: CASSWGAQGVWETQYF. Written as DNA, the CDR3 is TGCGCCAGCAGCTGGGGGGCACAGGGGGTATGGGAGACCCAGTACTTC.

V gene TRBV29-1 combines with J gene TRBJ2-5, with D uncertain. Germline V lookup: CDR1 SQVTM, CDR2 ANQGSEA. V was cut by 4 bases and J by 3 bases, with 9 bases left in between. The CDR3 has 12 amino acids. CDR3 in amino acids: CSVGVIEETQYF. The CDR3 region has the DNA TGCAGCGTTGGCGTTATCGAAGAGACCCAGTACTTC.

This clone was found a few times. The CDR3 is CASGLVLSDRVIVQPQHF. As DNA, the CDR3 is TGTGCTAGTGGTTTGGTACTATCCGACAGGGTAATAGTTCAGCCCCAGCATTTT. The chain carries TRBV12-5 and TRBJ1-5; 7 bases line up with TRBD1. CDR1 LGHNT and CDR2 FRNRAP come from the germline V gene. J was trimmed by 6 bases and V by 0 bases; bases with no gene match: 14. This CDR3 is 18 amino acids long.

This chain connects TRBV2 to TRBJ1-4; 7 positions match TRBD1. The length of the CDR3 is 13 residues. CDR1 SNHLY and CDR2 FYNNEI come from the germline V gene. V lost 6 bases and J lost 8; bases outside the gene matches: 6. The CDR3 protein is CASRTDRTEKLFF. The CDR3 bases are TGTGCCAGCAGGACGGACAGGACCGAAAAACTGTTTTTT.

This clone has only a few counts. The V gene is TRBV4-1, the J gene TRBJ2-7; D may correspond to TRBD1 or TRBD2 (6 bases each). Trimming shortened V by 1 base and J by 4 bases, and 17 bases separated the two germline ends. CDR3 length: 16 residues. Germline CDR1 MGHRA, CDR2 YSYEKL. Here the CDR3 DNA reads TGCGCCAGCAGCCAAGGAGTAGTGGGGGGCCGGTACGAGCAGTACTTC. Its translation is CASSQGVVGGRYEQYF.

The chain is built from TRBV10-3 and TRBJ2-2; TRBD2 matches at 7 bases. CDR3 length equals 16 residues. CDR1 and CDR2 from the germline V gene are ENHRY and SYGVKD. The ends lost 3 bases at V and 0 bases at J; junction bases unmatched: 4. The CDR3 DNA follows: TGTGCCATCAGTGACCCGGGACTACCGAACACCGGGGAGCTGTTTTTT. It specifies CAISDPGLPNTGELFF.

The chain has TRBV3-1 (or the pseudogene TRBV3-2) and TRBJ2-7, with 8 bases lining up with TRBD2. The CDR3 length is 15 residues. J lost 1 base, V lost 4 bases, and 6 bases had no gene match. The germline V gene encodes CDR1 LGHDT and CDR2 YNNKEL (reference sequence). The CDR3 loop is CASSPPQRGSYEQYF. The DNA of the CDR3 is TGTGCCAGCAGCCCCCCTCAGCGGGGGTCCTACGAGCAGTACTTC.

J is TRBJ1-1 and V is TRBV5-1, with 8 nucleotides matching TRBD1. The CDR3 sequence is 13 residues long. Germline CDR1 SGHRS, CDR2 YFSETQ. V was pared by 2 bases and J by 3 bases, with 0 bases of the junction left unmatched. The CDR3 coding sequence is TGCGCCAGCAGCTTACAGGGGGACACTGAAGCTTTCTTT. Translation: CASSLQGDTEAFF.